This entry lists 2 T cell receptor beta chains sequenced from one sample in a study of preoperative IRX-2 immunotherapy in early breast cancer. Profiling relied on immunoSEQ multiplex PCR, and the TCRdb table lists in-frame clones only, not all of them. The profile shows about 5,600 clones, around 64% of them singletons. The sample's treatment: preoperative locoregional IRX-2 cytokine immunotherapy. Source: tumor tissue, taken before IRX-2 immunotherapy. The receptors stem from a human donor with breast cancer.

Judged by abundance, this clone is medium-sized. The chain is built from TRBV19 and TRBJ2-7; no firm D call. CDR1 LNHDA and CDR2 SQIVND come from the germline V gene (reference sequence). CDR3 length: 14 residues. V lost 3 bases and J lost 0, with 9 bases in between. CDR3 in DNA: TGTGCCAGTAGTATCCAGGCGGACTCCTACGAGCAGTACTTC. Its translation: CASSIQADSYEQYF.

Only a few counts were recorded for this clone. The V call is TRBV5-1, the J call TRBJ2-5; 9 bases align to TRBD2. The V gene end was trimmed by 3 bases and the J gene end by 4 bases; junction bases not matched to a gene: 10. The CDR3 loop spans 16 amino acids. The V gene's germline CDR1 is SGHRS and CDR2 YFSETQ. The CDR3 DNA reads TGCGCCAGCAGCTCGAGGCTAGCGGGACTAGGAGAGACCCAGTACTTC. It encodes CASSSRLAGLGETQYF.